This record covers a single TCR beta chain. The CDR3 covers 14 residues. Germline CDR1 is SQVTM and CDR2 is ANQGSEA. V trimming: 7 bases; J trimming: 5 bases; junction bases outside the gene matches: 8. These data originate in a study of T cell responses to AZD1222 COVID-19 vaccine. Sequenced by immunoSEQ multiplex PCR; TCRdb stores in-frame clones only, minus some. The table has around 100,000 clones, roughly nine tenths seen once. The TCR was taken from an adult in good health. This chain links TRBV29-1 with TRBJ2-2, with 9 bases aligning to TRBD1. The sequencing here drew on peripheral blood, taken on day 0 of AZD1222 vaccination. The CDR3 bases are TGCAGCGCCCGCCGGGACAGGGAAACCGGGGAGCTGTTTTTT. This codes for CSARRDRETGELFF.